This entry lists 30 T cell receptor beta chains sequenced from one sample in a study of preoperative IRX-2 immunotherapy in early breast cancer. The treatment: preoperative locoregional IRX-2 cytokine immunotherapy. Some clones are missing from TCRdb's copy, which holds only in-frame ones; the method was immunoSEQ multiplex PCR. Of about 98,000 clones in the sample, just over 85% were seen once. The sequences come from tumor tissue, collected after IRX-2 immunotherapy. These receptors all stem from a human donor with breast cancer.

The chain carries TRBV2 and TRBJ2-1; D assignment may be TRBD1 or TRBD2 (5 bases each). V was clipped by 5 bases and J by 15 bases, with 23 bases between them. Per the germline V gene, CDR1 is SNHLY and CDR2 is FYNNEI. CDR3 length equals 14 residues. The CDR3 loop reads CASSLVGVGGDLFF. The DNA for the CDR3 is TGTGCCAGCAGTTTAGTTGGCGTTGGTGGGGACCTGTTCTTC.

The chain recombines TRBV5-1 with TRBJ2-2; 9 bases match TRBD1. The germline V gene has CDR1 SGHRS and CDR2 YFSETQ. V lost 1 base to trimming and J lost 5 bases; unmatched junction nucleotides: 6. The CDR3 spans 16 residues. The CDR3, as DNA: TGCGCCAGCAGCTTGCGGTCCGGACAGGGGACCGGGGAGCTGTTTTTT. This encodes CASSLRSGQGTGELFF.

The rearrangement joins TRBV6-8 to TRBJ1-3; tentative D call: TRBD1 (5 bases). V dropped 9 bases and J dropped 1 base, with 16 bases sitting between them. The V gene's germline CDR1 is MNHGY and CDR2 SAAAGT. This CDR3 region has 15 residues. The CDR3 nucleotides read TGTGCCAGGAGCCCCTCGGGGGATTCTGGAAACACCATATATTTT. As protein: CARSPSGDSGNTIYF.

The rearrangement joins TRBV5-1 to TRBJ2-2, with D possibly being TRBD1 or TRBD2 (6 bases each). This CDR3 is 17 amino acids long. Trimming removed 0 bases at V and 6 bases at J, with 18 bases between. Germline CDR1 is SGHRS and CDR2 is YFSETQ. The CDR3 DNA reads as TGCGCCAGCAGCTTGGACTTTAGGGGGGAGAGAGCCGGGGAGCTGTTTTTT. Protein product: CASSLDFRGERAGELFF.

The rearrangement links TRBV19 to TRBJ1-3; D gene ambiguous. The CDR3 has 15 residues. Germline assignment: CDR1 LNHDA and CDR2 SQIVND (reference sequence). V was clipped by 3 bases and J by 0 bases, with 9 bases between them. CDR3 residues: CASSMWKNSGNTIYF. CDR3 in DNA: TGTGCCAGTAGTATGTGGAAAAACTCTGGAAACACCATATATTTT. Complete variable domain (other parts from reference TRBV19 and TRBJ1-3): DGGITQSPKYLFRKEGQNVTLSCEQNLNHDAMYWYRQDPGQGLRLIYYSQIVNDFQKGDIAEGYSVSREKKESFPLTVTSAQKNPTAFYLCASSMWKNSGNTIYFGEGSWLTVV.

The rearrangement links TRBV19 to TRBJ1-1; 9 bases are a match to TRBD1. After removal of 5 bases from V and 6 bases from J, the junction contained 7 bases not matched to a gene. The CDR3 is 14 residues long. Germline V CDR1 and CDR2: LNHDA, SQIVND (reference sequence). The CDR3 protein is CASSDDRGVSEAFF. The DNA of the CDR3 is TGTGCCAGTAGTGACGACAGGGGGGTCTCTGAAGCTTTCTTT.

The chain is built from TRBV18 and TRBJ2-3; 10 bases agree with TRBD2. The CDR3 has 16 residues. Germline lookup yields CDR1 KGHSH and CDR2 LQKENI. Germline trimming cut 2 bases from V and 6 bases from J; bases unmatched to any gene: 8. The CDR3 spells CASSPGSGRAWDTQYF. The CDR3 DNA reads as TGTGCCAGCTCACCAGGAAGCGGGAGGGCCTGGGATACGCAGTATTTT.

This clone has a count of ten or more. J is TRBJ1-1 and V is TRBV11-3; 9 nucleotides agree with TRBD1. The CDR3 sequence is 14 residues long. V lost 6 bases, J lost 1 base, and 3 bases stayed unmatched. Germline V gives CDR1 SGHNT, CDR2 YENEEA. The CDR3 region has the DNA TGTGCCAGCAGAACAGGGGGCCCGAACACTGAAGCTTTCTTT. This sequence encodes CASRTGGPNTEAFF.

The CDR3 reads CASSDDRVEQYF. As DNA, the CDR3 is TGTGCCAGCTCAGACGACAGGGTGGAGCAGTACTTC. The chain recombines TRBV18 with TRBJ2-7; 7 nucleotides agree with TRBD1. This CDR3 contains 12 residues. The V gene end was trimmed by 5 bases and the J gene end by 7 bases; junction bases not matched to a gene: 5. The germline V gene has CDR1 KGHSH and CDR2 LQKENI.

The chain has TRBV18 and TRBJ2-7; D remains ambiguous. The germline V gene encodes CDR1 KGHSH and CDR2 LQKENI. Trimming left V 3 bases short and J 0 bases short, with 6 bases between. The CDR3 is 13 amino acids. The DNA for the CDR3 is TGTGCCAGCTCACCTTCGGACTCCTACGAGCAGTACTTC. Residues: CASSPSDSYEQYF.

The chain couples TRBV19 to TRBJ2-3; 13 bases align to TRBD2. The germline V gene has CDR1 LNHDA and CDR2 SQIVND (reference sequence). With 8 bases clipped from V and 4 bases from J, the junction kept 6 bases outside the gene matches. This CDR3 spans 15 amino acids. CDR3 residues: CASSVLAGGSDTQYF. DNA of the CDR3: TGTGCCAGTTCTGTACTAGCGGGAGGGTCAGATACGCAGTATTTT.

Within the sample, this clone is medium-sized. The chain has TRBV11-3 and TRBJ1-5; 9 bases are shared with TRBD1. V shed 6 bases and J 6 bases; nucleotides not matched to a gene: 12. Germline assignment: CDR1 SGHNT and CDR2 YENEEA. CDR3 size: 16 residues. The CDR3 loop is CASSRLDRGRPQPQHF. The CDR3 DNA reads as TGTGCCAGCAGTCGTTTGGACAGGGGACGGCCTCAGCCCCAGCATTTT.

The gene calls are TRBV5-1 and TRBJ1-1; TRBD1 might be the D (6 bases). V was clipped by 4 bases and J by 1 base, with 26 bases between them. Germline V gene lookup returns CDR1 SGHRS and CDR2 YFSETQ. CDR3 length: 19 amino acids. CDR3 sequence: CASSPNPGQPTGGNTEAFF. For the CDR3, the DNA is TGCGCCAGCAGCCCAAACCCTGGACAGCCGACCGGGGGGAACACTGAAGCTTTCTTT. Full variable domain (outside the CDR3, taken from reference TRBV5-1 and TRBJ1-1): KAGVTQTPRYLIKTRGQQVTLSCSPISGHRSVSWYQQTPGQGLQFLFEYFSETQRNKGNFPGRFSGRQFSNSRSEMNVSTLELGDSALYLCASSPNPGQPTGGNTEAFFGQGTRLTVV.

The chain combines TRBV19 with TRBJ2-7; D is perhaps TRBD1 (5 bases). Trimming took 3 bases from V and 3 from J, leaving 15 bases between them. This CDR3 has 15 amino acids. The germline V gene encodes CDR1 LNHDA and CDR2 SQIVND (reference sequence). The CDR3 loop reads CASSIRAGNNYEQYF. The CDR3 DNA reads as TGTGCCAGTAGTATTCGGGCAGGGAATAACTACGAGCAGTACTTC. Drawing the rest from reference TRBV19 and TRBJ2-7, the complete variable domain is DGGITQSPKYLFRKEGQNVTLSCEQNLNHDAMYWYRQDPGQGLRLIYYSQIVNDFQKGDIAEGYSVSREKKESFPLTVTSAQKNPTAFYLCASSIRAGNNYEQYFGPGTRLTVT.

This clone has a handful of counts. V is TRBV10-3 and J is TRBJ2-1, with TRBD2 identical over 7 bases. The CDR3 loop spans 16 amino acids. Germline CDR1 is ENHRY and CDR2 is SYGVKD. After removal of 0 bases from V and 2 bases from J, the junction contained 4 bases not matched to a gene. The CDR3 DNA sequence: TGTGCCATCAGTGAGTCAGGAGCGGGACCCTACAATGAGCAGTTCTTC. As protein: CAISESGAGPYNEQFF.

The chain links TRBV6-8 to TRBJ1-5; 9 bases agree with TRBD1. Germline CDR1 reads MNHGY; CDR2 reads SAAAGT. V was pared by 4 bases and J by 4 bases, with 5 bases of the junction left unmatched. The CDR3 runs to 15 residues. CDR3 region: CASSSGQGDNQPQHF. The CDR3 bases are TGTGCCAGCAGTTCGGGACAGGGAGATAATCAGCCCCAGCATTTT.

This clone was seen a few times. The CDR3 DNA reads as TGTGCCAGCAGCCAAGGACTAGCGGGAGATACGCAGTATTTT. This encodes CASSQGLAGDTQYF. The chain joins TRBV14 to TRBJ2-3; 10 nucleotides align to TRBD2. V lost 1 base and J lost 5; bases outside the gene matches: 0. Germline CDR1 and CDR2: SGHDN and FVKESK. The CDR3 contains 14 residues. Full variable domain (missing parts from reference TRBV14 and TRBJ2-3): EAGVTQFPSHSVIEKGQTVTLRCDPISGHDNLYWYRRVMGKEIKFLLHFVKESKQDESGMPNNRFLAERTGGTYSTLKVQPAELEDSGVYFCASSQGLAGDTQYFGPGTRLTVL.

The chain has TRBV5-1 and TRBJ1-3, with D perhaps TRBD1 (5 bases). V lost 0 bases and J lost 0, with 10 bases in between. The CDR3 contains 16 residues. CDR1 and CDR2 (germline): SGHRS, YFSETQ. The CDR3 sequence is CASSLGGQGSGNTIYF. The CDR3 coding sequence is TGCGCCAGCAGCTTGGGAGGCCAGGGCTCTGGAAACACCATATATTTT.

This clone has more than one count but fewer than ten. The chain links TRBV6-8 to TRBJ1-2, with D possibly matching TRBD1 (6 bases). Trimming took 5 bases from V and 3 from J, leaving 10 bases between them. CDR1 MNHGY and CDR2 SAAAGT come from the germline V gene. This CDR3 is built from 13 residues. The CDR3 region is CASSKGGDYGYTF. The DNA of the CDR3 is TGTGCCAGCAGTAAGGGGGGTGACTATGGCTACACCTTC.

The chain links TRBV27 to TRBJ2-1; D might be TRBD2 (5 bases). The CDR3 consists of 15 residues. The germline V gene has CDR1 MNHEY and CDR2 SMNVEV (reference sequence). The ends were cut back, 2 bases at V and 1 base at J, with 9 bases in the middle. The CDR3 DNA reads as TGTGCCAGCAGTTTAAGGACTTTTTCCTACAATGAGCAGTTCTTC. Encoded protein: CASSLRTFSYNEQFF.

V is TRBV15 and J is TRBJ1-3, with 9 nucleotides matching TRBD1. Per the germline V gene, CDR1 is LNHNV and CDR2 is YYDKDF (reference sequence). The V and J ends lost 0 bases and 7 bases, in that order; junction bases with no gene match: 10. This CDR3 spans 17 amino acids. CDR3 protein: CATSRDSTGGPWNTIYF. CDR3 sequence (DNA): TGTGCCACCAGCAGAGATTCAACAGGGGGCCCGTGGAACACCATATATTTT.

The CDR3 here is CASSPEGGGGRYGYTF. DNA for the CDR3: TGTGCCAGCAGCCCGGAAGGGGGAGGAGGGAGATACGGCTACACCTTC. The chain recombines TRBV14 with TRBJ1-2; D may be TRBD1 (6 bases). Per the germline V gene, CDR1 is SGHDN and CDR2 is FVKESK. The germline V and J ends were trimmed by 4 bases and 8 bases, with 23 bases remaining between them. The CDR3 is 16 amino acids.

The chain employs TRBV30 and TRBJ2-2, with TRBD1 matching 8 bases. With 3 bases clipped from V and 5 bases from J, the junction kept 5 bases outside the gene matches. From germline, CDR1 is GTSNPN and CDR2 SVGIG (reference sequence). This CDR3 is 14 amino acids long. CDR3: CAWRGQGLTGELFF. In DNA, the CDR3 is TGTGCCTGGAGAGGACAGGGTTTAACCGGGGAGCTGTTTTTT.

The CDR3, as DNA: TGTGCCAGCTCACCTAGTGGACAGGCGGGCCACACCGGGGAGCTGTTTTTT. Protein product: CASSPSGQAGHTGELFF. The chain has TRBV18 and TRBJ2-2; 7 nucleotides agree with TRBD1. Trimming at V came to 3 bases and at J to 3 bases, leaving 10 bases not matched to a gene. CDR1 and CDR2 (germline): KGHSH, LQKENI. The CDR3 sequence is 17 residues long. Variable domain in full (rest from reference TRBV18 and TRBJ2-2): NAGVMQNPRHLVRRRGQEARLRCSPMKGHSHVYWYRQLPEEGLKFMVYLQKENIIDESGMPKERFSAEFPKEGPSILRIQQVVRGDSAAYFCASSPSGQAGHTGELFFGEGSRLTVL.

Of note for this clone: Compared with germline, one end of the junction differs, possibly owing to a read error. The gene calls are TRBV29-1 and TRBJ2-7; D is unresolved. This CDR3 contains 15 residues. The germline V gene has CDR1 SQVTM and CDR2 ANQGSEA. CDR3 region: CSVEGPGSSGNEQYF. As DNA, the CDR3 is TGCAGCGTGGAAGGACCCGGCTCCTCAGGCAACGAGCAGTACTTC.

The chain carries TRBV5-1 and TRBJ2-1; 9 bases align to TRBD1. Losses at the gene ends were 2 bases for V and 7 bases for J; bases not matched to a gene: 4. Per germline, CDR1 SGHRS and CDR2 YFSETQ. This CDR3 contains 14 residues. CDR3 in DNA: TGCGCCAGCAGCTTTCCGGGACAGGGAAATGAGCAGTTCTTC. It codes for CASSFPGQGNEQFF.

This clone was seen just once. This chain joins TRBV28 and TRBJ1-1, with 9 bases matching TRBD1. The V gene's germline CDR1 is MDHEN and CDR2 SYDVKM. V gave up 1 base and J gave up 2 bases; unmatched junction bases: 5. This CDR3 has 16 amino acids. The CDR3 DNA is TGTGCCAGCAGTTTATACCCGACAGGGGGAAACACTGAAGCTTTCTTT. This translates into CASSLYPTGGNTEAFF.

The chain carries TRBV7-4 and TRBJ2-5; D may be TRBD1 or TRBD2 (5 bases each). The CDR3 loop spans 16 amino acids. V was trimmed by 5 bases and J by 4 bases, leaving 20 bases between them. Germline V lookup: CDR1 SGHVT, CDR2 SQSDAQ. The CDR3 nucleotides read TGTGCCAGCAGCATCACTCCGGGACGGTCAGGAGAGACCCAGTACTTC. Protein sequence: CASSITPGRSGETQYF.

The chain links TRBV6-8 to TRBJ1-1; 10 bases match TRBD1. Unmatched junction bases numbered 10, after V lost 10 bases and J lost 11 bases. Per the germline V gene, CDR1 is MNHGY and CDR2 is SAAAGT. CDR3 length: 12 residues. CDR3 DNA sequence: TGTGCCATTAGTCCGGGACAGGGGACGGCTTTCTTT. Amino acids: CAISPGQGTAFF.

In its sample, this clone was seen once. J is TRBJ1-2 and V is TRBV22-1. TRBV22-1 represents a pseudogene. CDR3 length equals 14 residues. CDR3 nucleotide sequence: TGTGCCAGCAGTTTAAGGGAAAGTGACTATGGCTACACCTTC. Encoded protein: CASSLRESDYGYTF.